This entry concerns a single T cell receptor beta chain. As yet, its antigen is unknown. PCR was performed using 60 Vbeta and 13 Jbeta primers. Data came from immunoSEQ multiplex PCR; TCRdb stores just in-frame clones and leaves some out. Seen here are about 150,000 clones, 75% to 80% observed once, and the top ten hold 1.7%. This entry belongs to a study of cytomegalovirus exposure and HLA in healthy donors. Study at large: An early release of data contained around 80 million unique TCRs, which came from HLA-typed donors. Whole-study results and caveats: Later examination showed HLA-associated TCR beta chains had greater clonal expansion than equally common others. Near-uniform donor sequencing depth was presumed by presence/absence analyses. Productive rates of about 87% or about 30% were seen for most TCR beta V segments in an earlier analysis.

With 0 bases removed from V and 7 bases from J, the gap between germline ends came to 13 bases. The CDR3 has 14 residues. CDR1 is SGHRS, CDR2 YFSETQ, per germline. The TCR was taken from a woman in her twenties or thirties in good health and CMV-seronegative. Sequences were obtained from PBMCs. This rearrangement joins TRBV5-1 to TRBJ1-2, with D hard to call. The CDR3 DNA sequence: TGCGCCAGCAGCTTGGCTAGGGCGGGCGGTGGCTACACCTTC. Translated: CASSLARAGGGYTF.